This entry lists 8 T cell receptor beta chains sequenced from one sample in a study of Ad26.COV2.S vaccination and SARS-CoV-2 variants. Generated by immunoSEQ multiplex PCR, the TCRdb table keeps only in-frame clones and is missing some. The sample includes over 450,000 clones, 89% of them seen just once. Regarding treatment: around 19 received Ad26.COV2.S at low or high dose, single or two shots; about 5 received placebo; per-sample allocation not given. Collection of the samples took place on day 63 after the first injection of vaccine or placebo. Sequences were derived from peripheral blood, sampled in a trial of Ad26.COV2.S vaccine versus placebo. The receptors derive from a person between 18 and 60 years old who received the Ad26.COV2.S COVID-19 vaccine or a placebo.

This rearrangement joins TRBV29-1 to TRBJ1-2; the D gene is possibly TRBD1 (5 bases). The germline V gene has CDR1 SQVTM and CDR2 ANQGSEA. Trimming pared 4 bases from V and 2 bases from J, leaving 17 bases between. This CDR3 contains 15 residues. The CDR3 is CSVGTGLLGNYGYTF. Here the CDR3 DNA reads TGCAGCGTTGGAACGGGACTCCTAGGCAACTATGGCTACACCTTC.

This rearrangement joins TRBV6-5 to TRBJ1-3; D perhaps matches TRBD1 (5 bases). The CDR3 extends over 15 amino acids. Trimming took 5 bases from V and 4 from J, leaving 15 bases between them. Germline lookup yields CDR1 MNHEY and CDR2 SVGAGI. CDR3 loop: CASSRLGGDGNTIYF. The CDR3 region has the DNA TGTGCCAGCAGTCGCCTGGGAGGGGACGGAAACACCATATATTTT.

V is TRBV7-6 and J is TRBJ1-1; D is undetermined. The CDR3 has 13 residues. V was pared by 5 bases and J by 1 base, with 8 bases between. Germline V lookup: CDR1 SGHVS, CDR2 FNYEAQ. The CDR3 region is CASSVDGNTEAFF. For the CDR3, the DNA is TGTGCCAGCAGCGTGGACGGGAACACTGAAGCTTTCTTT.

The chain is built from TRBV2 and TRBJ2-1, with TRBD2 identical over 12 bases. V dropped 8 bases and J dropped 7; count of bases not matched to a gene: 24. CDR1 is SNHLY and CDR2 is FYNNEI in the germline V gene. This CDR3 has 20 amino acids. CDR3 sequence reads: CASLFGFRASGRAGKNEQFF. Written as DNA, the CDR3 is TGTGCCAGCCTTTTTGGGTTTAGGGCTAGCGGGAGGGCCGGGAAAAATGAGCAGTTCTTC.

The V gene is TRBV11-2, the J gene TRBJ2-3, with 11 bases lining up with TRBD2. This CDR3 contains 16 residues. The V and J ends lost 5 bases and 2 bases, in that order; junction bases with no gene match: 6. Germline CDR1 reads SGHAT; CDR2 reads FQNNGV. CDR3 residues: CASSAIAGGNTDTQYF. As DNA, the CDR3 is TGTGCCAGCAGCGCAATAGCGGGGGGGAACACAGATACGCAGTATTTT.

This chain's CDR3 is CASSGALDRAGNTIYF. The CDR3 DNA reads as TGTGCCAGCAGCGGGGCATTGGACAGGGCTGGAAACACCATATATTTT. This chain links TRBV9 with TRBJ1-3; 8 bases line up with TRBD1. Germline V CDR1 and CDR2: SGDLS, YYNGEE. Germline trimming cut 3 bases from V and 2 bases from J; bases unmatched to any gene: 7. CDR3 size: 16 residues.

The rearrangement uses TRBV5-6 and TRBJ2-7; 7 positions match TRBD1. The CDR3 spans 14 residues. V trimming: 0 bases; J trimming: 2 bases; junction bases outside the gene matches: 2. CDR1 and CDR2 from the germline V gene are SGHDT and YYEEEE. The DNA for the CDR3 is TGTGCCAGCAGCTTGGTGACAGGGACCTACGAGCAGTACTTC. The encoded protein is CASSLVTGTYEQYF. The entire variable domain, with the rest obtained from reference TRBV5-6 and TRBJ2-7, is as follows: DAGVTQSPTHLIKTRGQQVTLRCSPKSGHDTVSWYQQALGQGPQFIFQYYEEEERQRGNFPDRFSGHQFPNYSSELNVNALLLGDSALYLCASSLVTGTYEQYFGPGTRLTVT.

On this clone: Other nucleotide sequences in the sample specify the same CDR3. The chain employs TRBV12-3 or TRBV12-4 and TRBJ1-1; D gene unclear. V lost 5 bases and J lost 1, with 8 bases in between. CDR3 length: 13 residues. The CDR3 DNA reads TGTGCCAGCAGTAGACAAGAGAACACTGAAGCTTTCTTT. Encoded protein: CASSRQENTEAFF.